In this sample, the clone carrying this T cell receptor beta chain turned up a few times. What it binds is unknown. This CDR3 is 13 amino acids long. Germline assignment: CDR1 SGHVS and CDR2 FNYEAQ. Trimming removed 2 bases from V and 5 bases from J, with 9 bases in between. The data were obtained in a study of T cell repertoires in cytomegalovirus infection. Study details: In public TCR beta signatures, there were indications of both CMV infection and matching HLA type.

Notes on the study in general: Cumulated frequencies of public TCR beta families served to identify carriers of CMV plus the relevant HLA. Dominant in the ex vivo response were TCR beta clonotypes restricted by HLA-C and specific for CMV.

One entry per CDR3 protein, called by TCRdb with MiXCR from the reads. The sample shows 680,000 or so distinct CDR3 sequences, less than 40% of them seen only once. This TCR came from a human donor in good health (CMV status not recorded). Some clones in this sample may be carry-over from other donors' samples. The V and J genes are TRBV7-6 and TRBJ1-2, with no clear D. Sequencing was done on a sample of PBMCs. CDR3 amino acids: CASSLNSGYGYTF. In DNA form, the CDR3 reads TGTGCCAGCAGCTTAAACAGTGGGTATGGCTACACCTTC.